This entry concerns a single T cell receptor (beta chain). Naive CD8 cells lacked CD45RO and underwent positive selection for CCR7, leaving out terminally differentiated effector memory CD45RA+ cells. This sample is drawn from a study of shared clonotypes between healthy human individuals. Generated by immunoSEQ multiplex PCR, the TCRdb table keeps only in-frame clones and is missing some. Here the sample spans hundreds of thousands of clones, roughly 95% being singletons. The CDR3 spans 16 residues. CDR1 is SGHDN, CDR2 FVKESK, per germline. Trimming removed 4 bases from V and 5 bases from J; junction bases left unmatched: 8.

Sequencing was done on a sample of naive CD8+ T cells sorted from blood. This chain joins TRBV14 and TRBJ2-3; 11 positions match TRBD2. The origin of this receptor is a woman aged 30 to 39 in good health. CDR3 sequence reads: CASSLIAGGPVDTQYF. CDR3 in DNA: TGTGCCAGCAGCCTAATAGCGGGAGGGCCCGTAGATACGCAGTATTTT.